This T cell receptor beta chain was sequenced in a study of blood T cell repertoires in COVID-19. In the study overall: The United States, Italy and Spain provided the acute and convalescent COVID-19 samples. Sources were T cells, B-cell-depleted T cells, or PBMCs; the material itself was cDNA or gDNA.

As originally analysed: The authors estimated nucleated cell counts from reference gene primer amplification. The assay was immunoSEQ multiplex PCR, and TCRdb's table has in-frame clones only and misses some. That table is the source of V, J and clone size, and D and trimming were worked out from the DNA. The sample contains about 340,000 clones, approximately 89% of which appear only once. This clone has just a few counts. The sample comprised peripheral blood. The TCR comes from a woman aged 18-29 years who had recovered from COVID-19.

CDR3 residues: CASSLAKGLPEAFF. The CDR3 DNA sequence: TGTGCCAGCAGTTTAGCTAAGGGGTTACCTGAAGCTTTCTTT. The chain links TRBV27 to TRBJ1-1; D perhaps matches TRBD1 (5 bases). This CDR3 region has 14 residues. V was shortened by 2 bases and J by 6 bases, with 13 bases between the two germline ends. Germline values: CDR1 MNHEY, CDR2 SMNVEV (reference sequence).